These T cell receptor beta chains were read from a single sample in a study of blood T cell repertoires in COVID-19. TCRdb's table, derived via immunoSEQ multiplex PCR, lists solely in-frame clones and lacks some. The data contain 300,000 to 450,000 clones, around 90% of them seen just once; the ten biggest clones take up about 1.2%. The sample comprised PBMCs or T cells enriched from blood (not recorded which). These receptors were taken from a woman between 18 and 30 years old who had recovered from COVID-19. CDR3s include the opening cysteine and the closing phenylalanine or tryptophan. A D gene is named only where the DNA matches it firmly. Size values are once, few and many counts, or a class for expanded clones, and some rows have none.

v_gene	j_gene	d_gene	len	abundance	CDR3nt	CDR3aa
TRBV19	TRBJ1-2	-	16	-	TGTGCCAGTAGTACGTGGGACATTCGTACTAACTATGGCTACACCTTC	CASSTWDIRTNYGYTF
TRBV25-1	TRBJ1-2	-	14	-	TGTGCCAGCAGCGATGTGGGGAGATTTATGAGCTACACCTTC	CASSDVGRFMSYTF
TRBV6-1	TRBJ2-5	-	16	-	TGTGCCAGCAGTGGGTTTAACAGGGTTAGCCAAGAGACCCAGTACTTC	CASSGFNRVSQETQYF
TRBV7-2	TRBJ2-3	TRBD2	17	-	TGTGCCAGCAGCTTCCTGTCTACGGCGGGGGGAACAGATACGCAGTATTTT	CASSFLSTAGGTDTQYF
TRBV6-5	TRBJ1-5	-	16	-	TGTGCCAGCAGTTACTCGGTCCCAGTAAACAATCAGCCCCAGCATTTT	CASSYSVPVNNQPQHF
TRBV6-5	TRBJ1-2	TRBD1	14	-	TGTGCCGGGTCCACGACAGGGGGCAGCTATGGCTACACCTTC	CAGSTTGGSYGYTF
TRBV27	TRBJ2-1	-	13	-	TGTGCCAGCAGTCCACCCCGAGCCAATGAGCAGTTCTTC	CASSPPRANEQFF
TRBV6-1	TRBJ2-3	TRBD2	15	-	TGTGCCAGCAGTGACCGACTAGCGGGGTCAGATACGCAGTATTTT	CASSDRLAGSDTQYF
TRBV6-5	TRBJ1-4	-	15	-	TGTGCCAGCAGTTACTCGAGTGCCCTTTATGAAAAACTGTTTTTT	CASSYSSALYEKLFF
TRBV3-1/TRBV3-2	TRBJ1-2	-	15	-	TGTGCCAGCAGCCAAGGAAGGAGCCCCCTCTATGGCTACACCTTC	CASSQGRSPLYGYTF
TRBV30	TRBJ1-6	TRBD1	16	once	TGTGCCTGGAGTCCCCCCTCTGACAGGGGGAGTTCACCCCTCCACTTT	CAWSPPSDRGSSPLHF
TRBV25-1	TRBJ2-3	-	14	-	TGTGCCAGCAGTATAGGACAGAGCACAGATACGCAGTATTTT	CASSIGQSTDTQYF
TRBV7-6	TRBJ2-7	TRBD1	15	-	TGTGCCAGCAGCTTAGAGGGACAGCCTACCTACGAGCAGTACTTC	CASSLEGQPTYEQYF
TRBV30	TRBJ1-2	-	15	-	TGTGCCTGGAGCCCATTACAGACGACGATCTATGGCTACACCTTC	CAWSPLQTTIYGYTF
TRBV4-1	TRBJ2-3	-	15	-	TGCGCCAGCAGCCAAGAGGGCAGGGTCGCAGATACGCAGTATTTT	CASSQEGRVADTQYF
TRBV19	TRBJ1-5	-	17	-	TGTGCCAGTAGTATAAATGTTATGGCCCTTAACAATCAGCCCCAGCATTTT	CASSINVMALNNQPQHF
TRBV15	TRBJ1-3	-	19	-	TGTGCCACCAGCAGAGATAGTCGTTCCTCGGAGGGTCCTGGAAACACCATATATTTT	CATSRDSRSSEGPGNTIYF
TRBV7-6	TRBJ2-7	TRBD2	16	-	TGTGCCAGCAGCTCCTGGAGCGGGGGGTCCCCCCACGAGCAGTACTTC	CASSSWSGGSPHEQYF
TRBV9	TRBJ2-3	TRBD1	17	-	TGTGCCAGCAGCGTTCTCACCGGGACAGGGGCAACAGATACGCAGTATTTT	CASSVLTGTGATDTQYF
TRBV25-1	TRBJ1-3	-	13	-	TGTGCCAGCAGTACCCCCGCGGGGAACACCATATATTTT	CASSTPAGNTIYF
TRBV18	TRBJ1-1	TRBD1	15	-	TGTGCCAGCTCATTTAAGGGACAGCTCAACACTGAAGCTTTCTTT	CASSFKGQLNTEAFF
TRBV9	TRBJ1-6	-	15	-	TGTGCCAGCAGCGCGGCCTCAGGGGATTGGTCACCCCTCCACTTT	CASSAASGDWSPLHF
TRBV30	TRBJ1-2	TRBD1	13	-	TGTGCCTGGGCGGGACAGGGGTTGGAAGGCTACACCTTC	CAWAGQGLEGYTF
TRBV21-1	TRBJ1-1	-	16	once	-	CASSKGVGEGATEAFF
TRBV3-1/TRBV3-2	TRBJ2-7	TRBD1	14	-	TGTGCCAGCAGCCCGCGGGACAGGGAAACCGAGCAGTACTTC	CASSPRDRETEQYF
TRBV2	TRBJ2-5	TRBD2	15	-	TGTGCCTGCGGGGCAGGCGGGGGGGCCGGGGAGACCCAGTACTTC	CACGAGGGAGETQYF
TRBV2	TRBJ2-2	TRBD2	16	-	TGTGCCTGCTCAATCCGGACTAGCGGGAACACCGGGGAGCTGTTTTTT	CACSIRTSGNTGELFF
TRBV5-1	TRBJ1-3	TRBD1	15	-	TGCGCCAGCAGCGAGGGGACAGGGTATGGAAACACCATATATTTT	CASSEGTGYGNTIYF
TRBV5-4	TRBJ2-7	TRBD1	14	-	TGTGCCAGCAGCTGGGGGACAGCATCCTACGAGCAGTACTTC	CASSWGTASYEQYF
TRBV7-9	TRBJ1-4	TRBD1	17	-	TGTGCCAGCAGCTTAGCCCCTCGGACAGGGAGGGATGAAAAACTGTTTTTT	CASSLAPRTGRDEKLFF
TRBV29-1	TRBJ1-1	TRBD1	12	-	TGCAGCGTCAGGACAGGCTGGCCTGAAGCTTTCTTT	CSVRTGWPEAFF
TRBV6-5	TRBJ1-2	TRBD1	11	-	TGTGCCACTTCGACAGGGGGGGGCTACACCTTC	CATSTGGGYTF
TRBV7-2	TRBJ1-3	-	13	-	TGTGCCAGCAGCGCGACAGTTGGAAACACCATATATTTT	CASSATVGNTIYF
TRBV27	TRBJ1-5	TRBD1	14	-	TGTGCCAGCAGTTCGACAGGGGGCAATCAGCCCCAGCATTTT	CASSSTGGNQPQHF
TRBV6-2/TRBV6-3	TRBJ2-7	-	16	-	TGTGCCAGCAGTTACTCGGTCGACGGGGGACTTTACGAGCAGTACTTC	CASSYSVDGGLYEQYF
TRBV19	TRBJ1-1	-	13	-	TGTGCCAGTAGTGCACAGGGTCCCACTGAAGCTTTCTTT	CASSAQGPTEAFF
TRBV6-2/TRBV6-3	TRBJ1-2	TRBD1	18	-	TGTGCCAGCAGTTACACTGCGCCCGGTGCGACAGGGATCTATGGCTACACCTTC	CASSYTAPGATGIYGYTF
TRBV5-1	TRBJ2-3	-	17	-	TGCGCCAGCAGCGCCCGGACAGCTCTTTTAAGCACAGATACGCAGTATTTT	CASSARTALLSTDTQYF
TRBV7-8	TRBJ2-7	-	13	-	TGTGCCAGCAGCTTGAGACAGGACTACGAGCAGTACTTC	CASSLRQDYEQYF
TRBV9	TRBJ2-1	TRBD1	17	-	TGTGCCAGCAGCGTAGCGGGGACGGGACAGGGGGCTAATGAGCAGTTCTTC	CASSVAGTGQGANEQFF
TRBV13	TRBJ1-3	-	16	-	TGTGCCAGCAGCTCGCTTAAAAAGCTATCTGGAAACACCATATATTTT	CASSSLKKLSGNTIYF
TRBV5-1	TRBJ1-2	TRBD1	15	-	TGCGCCAGCAGGTCGAGTACAGGGGAGAACTATGGCTACACCTTC	CASRSSTGENYGYTF
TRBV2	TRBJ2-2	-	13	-	TGTGCCAGCAGCGGACAACTCACCGGGGAGCTGTTTTTT	CASSGQLTGELFF
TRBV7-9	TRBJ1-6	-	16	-	TGTGCCAGCAGCTTGACACGTCCCTCCTATAATTCACCCCTCCACTTT	CASSLTRPSYNSPLHF
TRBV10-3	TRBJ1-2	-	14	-	TGTGCCATCAGTGAGTCTGAGGTGGGCTATGGCTACACCTTC	CAISESEVGYGYTF
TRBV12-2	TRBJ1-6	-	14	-	TGTGCAAGTCGCTTAGGTATGTTTAATTCACCCCTCCACTTT	CASRLGMFNSPLHF
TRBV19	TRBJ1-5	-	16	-	TGTGCCAGTAGTATAGAGGGCAGGGGTTGGGATCAGCCCCAGCATTTT	CASSIEGRGWDQPQHF
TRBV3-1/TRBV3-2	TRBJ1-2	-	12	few	TGTGCCAGCAGCGACAGTTTGTATGGCTACACCTTC	CASSDSLYGYTF
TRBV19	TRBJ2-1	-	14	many	TGTGCCAGTAGTCGGCGGAGCTCCTACAATGAGCAGTTCTTC	CASSRRSSYNEQFF
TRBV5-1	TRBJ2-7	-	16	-	TGCGCCAGCAGCTTGGGGGTTACAGGGAGAGAAGGCGAGCAGTACTTC	CASSLGVTGREGEQYF
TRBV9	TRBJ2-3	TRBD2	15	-	TGTGCCAGCAGCGTCCTAGCGGGAGGCACAGATACGCAGTATTTT	CASSVLAGGTDTQYF
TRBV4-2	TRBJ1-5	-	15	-	TGTGCCAGCAGCCAAGAGGCGACAGTTAATCAGCCCCAGCATTTT	CASSQEATVNQPQHF
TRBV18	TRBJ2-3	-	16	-	TGTGCCAGCTCACCTTGGCTAGCTGTGGGTACAGATACGCAGTATTTT	CASSPWLAVGTDTQYF
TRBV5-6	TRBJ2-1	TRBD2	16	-	TGTGCCAGCAGCGGGGGCTGGACTAGCGCCTCCAATGAGCAGTTCTTC	CASSGGWTSASNEQFF
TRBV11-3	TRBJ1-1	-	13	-	TGTGCCAGCAGCATTCACTCGAACACTGAAGCTTTCTTT	CASSIHSNTEAFF
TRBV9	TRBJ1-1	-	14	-	TGTGCCAGCAGCGTGGACATGTTGGAGACTGAAGCTTTCTTT	CASSVDMLETEAFF
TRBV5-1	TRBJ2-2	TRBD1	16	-	TGCGCCAGCAGCACGACTAAGACAGGGGGCGGCGGGGAGCTGTTTTTT	CASSTTKTGGGGELFF
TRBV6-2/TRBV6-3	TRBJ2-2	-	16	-	TGTGCCAGCAGTTACTCGAACGTTGAGGGCACCGGGGAGCTGTTTTTT	CASSYSNVEGTGELFF
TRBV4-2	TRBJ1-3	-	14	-	TGTGCCAGCAGCCAAGACCTCTCTGGAAACACCATATATTTT	CASSQDLSGNTIYF
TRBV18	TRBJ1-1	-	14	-	TGTGCCAGCTCATCACAGGAGTTGAACACTGAAGCTTTCTTT	CASSSQELNTEAFF